This T cell receptor beta chain is drawn from a study of CD8+ T cells in alopecia areata (dated by TCRdb to the late 2010s). Concerning the study at large: The treated patients, all with moderate-to-severe alopecia areata, were enrolled in an open-label pilot trial of oral tofacitinib given at 5 to 10 mg twice daily. Patients stayed on tofacitinib for 6 to 18 months and then had 6 months of follow-up off drug so that delayed response and recurrence could be assessed. High-throughput TCRbeta sequencing was used to examine T cell clonal expansion in alopecia areata in both the C3H/HeJ mouse model and human patients. Scalp tissue and sorted CD4+ and CD8+ peripheral blood T cells from patchy and totalis/universalis alopecia areata patients and from healthy controls were covered by human TCRbeta sequencing. Tofacitinib-treated patients had biopsies at baseline and at 4 and 24 weeks of treatment, with a later scalp biopsy in several patients. Clonality in the scalp was compared among normal scalp (n=4), patchy alopecia areata scalp (n=8), and alopecia totalis/universalis scalp (n=8). The RNA source kit depended on sample type: the PAXgene miRNA kit for fixed scalp, the miRNeasy kit for PBMCs, and the RNeasy kit for mouse skin. immunoSEQ multiplex PCR using 35 Vbeta forward primers and 13 Jbeta reverse primers was used to amplify TCRbeta CDR3 regions.

This clone was counted a single time. It has no known antigen specificity. Qualities for individual bases were not recorded, and no much larger clone is one base off. Library generation was performed with the immunoSEQ multiplex PCR assay. To provide template for TCR sequencing, every sample had RNA extracted and reverse transcribed into cDNA. SuperScript III was used for first-strand cDNA synthesis, primed with a 2:1 mix of oligo-dT and random hexamers. Amplification bias was assessed with a synthetic immune receptor repertoire, and residual bias was removed computationally. As for the original processing: After raw reads were preprocessed to remove errors, the CDR3 was defined following IMGT conventions as running from the conserved cysteine to phenylalanine. To get clonality, Shannon entropy was normalized by log2 of the number of productive unique TCRs and the result was subtracted from 1. Whether each scalp clone was CD4 or CD8 was inferred by checking scalp TCRbeta sequences against the CD4 and CD8 repertoires from sorted blood. TCRdb limited this immuneACCESS table to in-frame rearrangements with V and J called. A share of clones is missing; checked studies link under half to unresolved V genes, and the rest is unexplained. V and J calls and clone size are given by that table; D and trimming were obtained from the DNA. The sample contains roughly 20,000 clones, 60% to 80% of them found a single time. The ten largest clones take up 6.1% of the sample.

The germline V gene yields SGHTS for CDR1 and YDEGEE for CDR2. V sheds 0 bases and J sheds 0 bases, leaving 7 bases between their ends. Counted from cysteine to phenylalanine, this CDR3 has 14 amino acids. Only the CDR3 portion is preserved as DNA: 42 bases, with reading frame beginning at the first base. In the paper's terms, the time point label means: baseline before oral tofacitinib. Lesional scalp punch biopsies and peripheral blood were obtained from alopecia areata patients. Human scalp biopsies were fixed immediately in PAXgene tissue containers. What the study reported, not specific to this receptor: Compared with normal scalp, lesional scalp had higher clonality and more expanded CD8+ clones, particularly in alopecia totalis/universalis, a pattern that suggests antigenic drive. Shared TCR sequences between patients were less evident than in mice, which may be partly attributable to HLA diversity in the patient population. Scalp TCR repertoire analysis is complicated because resident alphabeta T cells in normal human skin are also sequenced, whereas mouse skin is dominated by gammadelta T cells.

Specimen: skin, collected at week 0. The clonotype comes from a human donor with alopecia areata. Recombination linked TRBV5-8 to TRBJ2-7; the D gene cannot be resolved reliably. The CDR3 has the sequence CASSLGRASYEQYF. The nucleotide sequence is given as TGTGCCAGCAGCTTGGGTAGGGCCTCCTACGAGCAGTACTTC.